A selection of T cell receptor beta chains follows, all from one sample in a study of OX40 agonist ivuxolimab in advanced cancers. Using immunoSEQ multiplex PCR, the repertoire was profiled, and TCRdb retains in-frame clones only, with some absent. The sample holds around 64,000 clones; over 65% are singletons and the top ten take approximately 2%. Sequencing used CD4+ or CD8+ T cells sorted from blood, obtained in a trial of the OX40 agonist ivuxolimab. Source of these receptors: an adult with an advanced solid tumor such as melanoma, head and neck, liver or kidney cancer. CDR3s include the opening cysteine and the closing phenylalanine or tryptophan. A D gene is named only where the DNA matches it firmly. Some rows mark clone size as missing; the rest say once, few, many or name a class of expanded clone.

j_gene: TRBJ2-1; abundance: -; d_gene: -; v_gene: TRBV7-2; CDR3nt: TGTGCCAGCAGCTCGTTGGGGACGGACAATGAGCAGTTCTTC; CDR3aa: CASSSLGTDNEQFF
j_gene: TRBJ1-1; abundance: -; d_gene: TRBD1; v_gene: TRBV19; CDR3nt: TGTGCCAGTAGTATTCTAAGGGGACAGGGGGGCACTGAAGCTTTCTTT; CDR3aa: CASSILRGQGGTEAFF
j_gene: TRBJ2-7; abundance: -; d_gene: -; v_gene: TRBV6-5; CDR3nt: TGTGCCAGCAGTCTCAATCCGGGGCGGGTGCAGTACTTC; CDR3aa: CASSLNPGRVQYF
j_gene: TRBJ2-5; abundance: -; d_gene: -; v_gene: TRBV5-6; CDR3nt: TGTGCCAGCAGCTTGTTGAACAAAGCCCAAGAGACCCAGTACTTC; CDR3aa: CASSLLNKAQETQYF
j_gene: TRBJ2-3; abundance: once; d_gene: TRBD2; v_gene: TRBV27; CDR3nt: TGTGCCAGCAGTTTACTCGGGGGGGACACAGATACGCAGTATTTT; CDR3aa: CASSLLGGDTDTQYF
j_gene: TRBJ2-5; abundance: -; d_gene: -; v_gene: TRBV5-1; CDR3nt: TGCGCCAGCAGCTTAATGGTGGGGGGAGAGACCCAGTACTTC; CDR3aa: CASSLMVGGETQYF
j_gene: TRBJ1-2; abundance: -; d_gene: -; v_gene: TRBV9; CDR3nt: TGTGCCAGCAGCGTAGTTACCGAAAGTGGCTACACCTTC; CDR3aa: CASSVVTESGYTF
j_gene: TRBJ1-2; abundance: -; d_gene: -; v_gene: TRBV7-6; CDR3nt: TGTGCCAGCAGCCCAGACCCGTATGGCTACACCTTC; CDR3aa: CASSPDPYGYTF
j_gene: TRBJ2-1; abundance: -; d_gene: TRBD2; v_gene: TRBV4-2; CDR3nt: TGTGCCAGCAGCCAACTCGGACTAGCTGAGCAGTTCTTC; CDR3aa: CASSQLGLAEQFF
j_gene: TRBJ2-1; abundance: -; d_gene: TRBD2; v_gene: TRBV4-2; CDR3nt: TGTGCCAGCAGCCGCCTCTTACTGGGGGGGGACTCCTACAATGAGCAGTTCTTC; CDR3aa: CASSRLLLGGDSYNEQFF
j_gene: TRBJ1-5; abundance: once; d_gene: -; v_gene: TRBV6-1; CDR3nt: TGTGCCAGCAGCTTCAGTGGAGATCAGCCCCAGCATTTT; CDR3aa: CASSFSGDQPQHF
j_gene: TRBJ1-1; abundance: -; d_gene: -; v_gene: TRBV5-8; CDR3nt: TGTGCCAGCAGCTGGACGCGGACAGCTGAAGCTTTCTTT; CDR3aa: CASSWTRTAEAFF
j_gene: TRBJ2-4; abundance: -; d_gene: TRBD2; v_gene: TRBV11-3; CDR3nt: TGTGCCAGCAGCTTAAGCGGGGCCGATGACATTCAGTACTTC; CDR3aa: CASSLSGADDIQYF
j_gene: TRBJ2-1; abundance: -; d_gene: -; v_gene: TRBV10-1; CDR3nt: TGCGCCAGCAGTGAGTCGAGGCGGCTGAGGGAGCAGTTCTTC; CDR3aa: CASSESRRLREQFF
j_gene: TRBJ1-1; abundance: -; d_gene: -; v_gene: TRBV9; CDR3nt: TGTGCCAGCAGTGTGCACCCTAGGGGGAAGACTGAAGCTTTCTTT; CDR3aa: CASSVHPRGKTEAFF
j_gene: TRBJ1-1; abundance: -; d_gene: -; v_gene: TRBV19; CDR3nt: TGTGCCAGTAGTATGTCGGGGGAGGGGAACACTGAAGCTTTCTTT; CDR3aa: CASSMSGEGNTEAFF
j_gene: TRBJ2-5; abundance: once; d_gene: -; v_gene: TRBV6-5; CDR3nt: TGTGCCAGCAGTTTCAACAGGGTGGGCGTTAAAGAGACCCAGTACTTC; CDR3aa: CASSFNRVGVKETQYF
j_gene: TRBJ2-1; abundance: -; d_gene: -; v_gene: TRBV7-2; CDR3nt: TGTGCCAGCAGCTTAGAACTAGCCCGGGGTGGTGAGCAGTTCTTC; CDR3aa: CASSLELARGGEQFF
j_gene: TRBJ2-3; abundance: -; d_gene: -; v_gene: TRBV7-3; CDR3nt: TGTGCCAGCAGCTCACCACCCCTAATTGTGCAGTATTTT; CDR3aa: CASSSPPLIVQYF
j_gene: TRBJ1-1; abundance: -; d_gene: -; v_gene: TRBV29-1; CDR3nt: TGCAGCACAATCTGGACGGAAATGAACACTGAAGCTTTCTTT; CDR3aa: CSTIWTEMNTEAFF
j_gene: TRBJ2-5; abundance: -; d_gene: -; v_gene: TRBV18; CDR3nt: TGTGCCAGCTCACTCGCAGATCAAGAGACCCAGTACTTC; CDR3aa: CASSLADQETQYF
j_gene: TRBJ2-6; abundance: -; d_gene: -; v_gene: TRBV5-5; CDR3nt: TGTGCCAGCAGCTTGGGACAGAGTGGGGCCAACGTCCTGACTTTC; CDR3aa: CASSLGQSGANVLTF